This TCR beta chain was found in a study of shared clonotypes between healthy human individuals. Regarding the study as a whole: Rarefaction gave evidence that sorted-subset sequencing remained incomplete despite large depth.

As for this clone: Its antigen remains unknown.

CDR3 length equals 17 residues. V was clipped by 5 bases and J by 0 bases; unmatched bases: 8. The V gene's germline CDR1 is SEHNR and CDR2 FQNEAQ (reference sequence). Sequenced by immunoSEQ multiplex PCR; TCRdb stores in-frame clones only, minus some. The sample carries about 1.1 million clones, 70% to 85% recorded once. CD4+ cells were split into CD45RA+ naive and CD45RA-negative memory subsets. This receptor was obtained from a young man in good health. Some clones in this sample may be carry-over from other donors' samples. The chain is built from TRBV7-9 and TRBJ1-3; 9 nucleotides agree with TRBD1. The sample comprised memory CD4+ T cells from PBMCs. As for subset: CD45RA-negative fraction. CDR3 coding DNA: TGTGCCAGCAGCACTGTGACAGGGGGGGCCTCTGGAAACACCATATATTTT. Translated, it gives CASSTVTGGASGNTIYF.